This TCR beta chain emerged from a study of T cells expressing NK-cell markers (dated by TCRdb to between 2020 and 2021). The study in broad terms: TCR beta-chain repertoires were profiled in sorted CD3+CD56+NKG2C+, CD3+CD56+NKG2C- and CD3+CD56-NKG2C+ T-cell subsets from about 8 donors. Among the eight sequenced donors, only one was HCMV-seronegative, while the other seven were HCMV-seropositive. Randomly selected healthy volunteers, three men and five women, were used as the eight sequenced donors. Sequencing of the libraries produced 2 x 150 bp reads on Illumina HiSeq 2000/2500, MiSeq or NextSeq.

Of note for this clonotype: This receptor's antigen is unknown.

Reading from cysteine to phenylalanine, the CDR3 counts 15 amino acids. The nucleotide record is missing. From the germline V gene, CDR1 is SGHVS and CDR2 is FQNEAQ. Broader findings and caveats from the paper: In several donors, the dominant CD3+CD56+NKG2C+ clonotypes ranked among the top 10 CD8+ clonotypes, making up 1.0-7.0% of CD8+ T cells. It remained unclear whether the expanded NKG2C-expressing T cell clones were specific for HCMV antigens. Those dominant clonotypes were again the most abundant among CD3+CD56-NKG2C+ cells in a few donors, at about 28.3-60.1%.

A commercial ELISA kit detecting HCMV-specific IgG in serum was used to determine HCMV serostatus. Peripheral blood mononuclear cells were isolated from blood by Ficoll density gradient centrifugation. The sample was run on an Illumina HiSeq 2000. TCR beta cDNA libraries were made by 5'RACE template switching that added a universal primer site and unique molecular identifiers. cDNA synthesis was primed from the TCR beta constant segment, followed by two successive PCR amplification steps. The paper's processing steps were these. MIGEC was used to demultiplex reads and group the reads by UMI, and MiTCR was used to assemble and quantify clonotypes. Only TCR cDNA sequences supported by at least two reads were kept to exclude erroneous sequences. The tcR package was used for downstream repertoire analysis, with clonotypes matched between fractions based on CDR3 nucleotide sequence plus V segment. VDJmatch was used to annotate antigen specificity against VDJdb, with one amino acid substitution in CDR3 permitted. TCRdb reprocessed the reads, and each CDR3 protein sequence is entered once, without DNA. In this record, the V and J calls reflect TCRdb's handling and not the investigators' own analysis. This specimen's table enumerates a few hundred thousand distinct CDR3 sequences. 5% to 5.5% of the sample rests with the top ten.

Sequences were obtained from blood T cells: a sorted CD56 or NKG2C T cell subset, CD4+ or CD8+ T cells, or bulk PBMC T cells (not recorded which). The chain joins TRBV7-8 to TRBJ2-1; TCRdb lists TRBD2, though no DNA is available to test this call. The sequence came from a man aged 18-70 years in good health. CDR3 sequence: CAGSSGALTYNEQFF.